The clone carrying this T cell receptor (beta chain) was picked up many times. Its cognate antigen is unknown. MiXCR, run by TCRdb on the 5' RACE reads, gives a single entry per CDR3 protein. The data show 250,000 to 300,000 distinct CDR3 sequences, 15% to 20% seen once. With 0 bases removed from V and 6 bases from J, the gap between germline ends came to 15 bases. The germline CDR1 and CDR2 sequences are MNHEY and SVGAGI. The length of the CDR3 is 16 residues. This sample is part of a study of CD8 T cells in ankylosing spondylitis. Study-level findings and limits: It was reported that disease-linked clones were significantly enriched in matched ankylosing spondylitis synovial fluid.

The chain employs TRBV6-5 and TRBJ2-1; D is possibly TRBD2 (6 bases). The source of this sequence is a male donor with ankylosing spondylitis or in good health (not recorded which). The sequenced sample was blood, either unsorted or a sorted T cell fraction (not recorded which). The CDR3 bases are TGTGCCAGCAGTTACTCGATAGCGGAGGGAGGCAATGAGCAGTTCTTC. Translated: CASSYSIAEGGNEQFF.